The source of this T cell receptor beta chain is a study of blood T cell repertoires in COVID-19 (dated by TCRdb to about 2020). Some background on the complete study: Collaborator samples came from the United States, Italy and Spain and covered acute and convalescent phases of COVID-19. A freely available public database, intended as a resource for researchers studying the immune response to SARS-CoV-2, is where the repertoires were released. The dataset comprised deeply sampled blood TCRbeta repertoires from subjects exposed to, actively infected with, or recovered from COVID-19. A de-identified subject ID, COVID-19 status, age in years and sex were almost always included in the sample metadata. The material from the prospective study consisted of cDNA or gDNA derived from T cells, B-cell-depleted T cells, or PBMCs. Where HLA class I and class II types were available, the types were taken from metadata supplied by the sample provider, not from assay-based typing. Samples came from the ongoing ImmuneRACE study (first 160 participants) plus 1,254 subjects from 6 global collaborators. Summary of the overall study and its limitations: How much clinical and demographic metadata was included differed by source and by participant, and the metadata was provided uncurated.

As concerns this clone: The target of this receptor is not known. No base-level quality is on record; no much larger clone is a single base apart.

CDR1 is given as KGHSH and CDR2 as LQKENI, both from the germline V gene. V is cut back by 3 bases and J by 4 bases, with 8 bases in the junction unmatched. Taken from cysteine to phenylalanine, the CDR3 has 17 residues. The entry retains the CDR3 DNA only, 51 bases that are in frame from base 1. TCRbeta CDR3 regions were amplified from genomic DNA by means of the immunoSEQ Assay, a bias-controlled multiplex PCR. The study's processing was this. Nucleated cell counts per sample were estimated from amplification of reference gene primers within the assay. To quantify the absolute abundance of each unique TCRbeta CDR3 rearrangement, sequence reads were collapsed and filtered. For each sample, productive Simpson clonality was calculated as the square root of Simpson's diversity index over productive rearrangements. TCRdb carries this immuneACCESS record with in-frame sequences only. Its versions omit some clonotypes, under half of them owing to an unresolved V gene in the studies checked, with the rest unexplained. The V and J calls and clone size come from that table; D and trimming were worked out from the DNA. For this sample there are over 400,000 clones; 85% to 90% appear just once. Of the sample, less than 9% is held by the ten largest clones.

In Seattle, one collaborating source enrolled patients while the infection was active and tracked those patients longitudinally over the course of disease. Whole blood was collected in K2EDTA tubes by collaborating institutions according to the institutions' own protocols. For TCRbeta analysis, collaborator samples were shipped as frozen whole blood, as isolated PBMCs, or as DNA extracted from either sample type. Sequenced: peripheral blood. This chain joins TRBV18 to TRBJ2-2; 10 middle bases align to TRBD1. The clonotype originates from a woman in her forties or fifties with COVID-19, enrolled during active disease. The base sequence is TGTGCCAGCTCACCTACGTCGGGACAGGGGATCACCGGGGAGCTGTTTTTT. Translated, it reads CASSPTSGQGITGELFF.